The text below deals with one TCR beta chain. The antigen it recognizes is unknown. Relative to the germline gene, one junction end is altered; a read error may explain this. The instrument given in TCRdb is Illumina HiSeq 2000. TCR beta chain libraries were generated by multiplex PCR amplification. The amplified TCR beta chain products were analyzed by high-throughput sequencing. The public sequencing data were trimmed at Q25 with fastp and processed into clonotypes with MiXCR by TCRdb, which kept only in-frame beta chains. A single entry per CDR3 protein holds the most common genes and DNA from its merged rows. This sample lists tens of thousands of distinct CDR3 sequences; 50% were detected once. The ten largest clonotypes hold roughly 8% of the sample. This entry comes from a study of breast tumors, draining lymph nodes, adjacent tissues (dated by TCRdb to about 2016). In terms of the full investigation: The study compared TCR beta repertoires across tumor, adjacent nontumor tissue and axillary lymph nodes from breast cancer patients. In human breast cancer, the study set out to evaluate how tumor, surrounding tissue and draining lymph node repertoires relate to one another and whether T cells may move between these sites.

The germline V gene provides CDR1 SGHNT and CDR2 YENEEA. From cysteine to phenylalanine, the CDR3 is 17 amino acids long. Only the CDR3 region is kept as DNA, spanning 51 bases read in frame from base 1. The paper as a whole reports these results and caveats: The conclusion that tumor T cells originate in lymph nodes was presented as consistent with a hypothesis rather than as directly demonstrated. Tumors showed preferential V and J gene usage, and their T-cell repertoire diversity fell below that of lymph nodes yet above that of nontumor tissue. Tumor and nontumor tissue repertoires were significantly more similar in luminal-like than in basal-like breast cancer. The data were considered consistent with the idea that most tumor T cells come from the lymph node and then expand in tumor tissue.

Recombination linked TRBV11-3 to TRBJ2-1; 8 central nucleotides agree with TRBD2. Material for sequencing was breast tumor tissue. This receptor was taken from a female donor with breast cancer. Some clones in this sample may be carry-over from other donors' samples. For the CDR3, the sequence is CASSQELSGRVYNEQFF. The nucleotide sequence reads as follows: TGCGCCAGCAGCCAAGAGCTGAGCGGGAGAGTCTACAATGAGCAGTTCTTC.